The 21 T cell receptor beta chains given below trace back to one sample, sequenced in a study of technical replicates of blood from several donors. TCRdb's copy holds only in-frame clones and misses some; the assay was immunoSEQ multiplex PCR. The table shows around 60,000 clones, with 85% to 95% occurring only once. Sequencing input: PBMCs. These receptors all stem from a human donor in good health. Some clones in this sample may be carry-over from other donors' samples.

The V and J genes are TRBV12-5 and TRBJ1-4; 11 bases match TRBD1. The germline V gene has CDR1 LGHNT and CDR2 FRNRAP. V trimming: 3 bases; J trimming: 7 bases; junction bases outside the gene matches: 4. This CDR3 is built from 15 residues. The CDR3 here is CASGLGQGAIEKLFF. CDR3 sequence (DNA): TGTGCTAGTGGTTTAGGACAGGGGGCAATTGAAAAACTGTTTTTT.

The chain links TRBV15 to TRBJ1-2, with D unresolved. V was pared by 1 base and J by 8 bases, with 11 bases between. CDR1 is LNHNV, CDR2 YYDKDF, per germline (reference sequence). The CDR3 covers 13 residues. The CDR3 DNA reads as TGTGCCACCAGCAGAGGAGGGCAACTCGGCTACACCTTC. Amino acid sequence: CATSRGGQLGYTF.

The chain has TRBV5-6 and TRBJ2-3; D is perhaps TRBD2 (6 bases). The germline V gene has CDR1 SGHDT and CDR2 YYEEEE. This CDR3 comprises 16 residues. V lost 2 bases and J lost 4, with 17 bases in between. CDR3 coding DNA: TGTGCCAGCAGCTTTAATTACGGGAGTGTCGCAGATACGCAGTATTTT. Encoded protein: CASSFNYGSVADTQYF.

The chain employs TRBV27 and TRBJ2-7; 10 bases are shared with TRBD1. This CDR3 is built from 15 residues. Looked up from germline, CDR1 is MNHEY and CDR2 is SMNVEV (reference sequence). V gave up 4 bases and J gave up 5 bases; unmatched junction bases: 8. CDR3 loop: CASSSTGTGEHEQYF. The DNA of the CDR3 is TGTGCCAGCAGTTCAACCGGGACAGGGGAACACGAGCAGTACTTC.

This sequence joins TRBV13 and TRBJ2-3; TRBD2 aligns across 10 bases. The germline CDR1 and CDR2 sequences are PRHDT and FYEKMQ (reference sequence). V gave up 5 bases and J gave up 2 bases; unmatched junction bases: 4. The CDR3 contains 15 residues. The CDR3 coding sequence is TGTGCCAGCAGCCCGAGCGGGGGGGCCACAGATACGCAGTATTTT. This translates into CASSPSGGATDTQYF.

This chain uses TRBV6-5 with TRBJ2-7; 8 nucleotides align to TRBD2. CDR1 is MNHEY and CDR2 is SVGAGI in the germline V gene. Unmatched junction bases numbered 7, after V lost 6 bases and J lost 0 bases. This CDR3 is built from 15 residues. The CDR3 region has the DNA TGTGCCAGCAGGAAGCGGGAGAGGGGCTCCTACGAGCAGTACTTC. This encodes CASRKRERGSYEQYF.

V is TRBV9 and J is TRBJ1-4; D ambiguous. Germline assignment: CDR1 SGDLS and CDR2 YYNGEE. The CDR3 sequence is 12 residues long. The V end lost 0 bases, the J end lost 10 bases, and 7 bases lay between the germline ends. In DNA form, the CDR3 reads TGTGCCAGCAGCGTAGTTCTAGGAAAACTGTTTTTT. This encodes CASSVVLGKLFF.

The chain has TRBV6-1 and TRBJ1-2; 7 bases are shared with TRBD1. With V trimmed by 3 bases and J by 5 bases, 9 bases remained unmatched. Germline V gene data show CDR1 as MNHNS and CDR2 as SASEGT. The CDR3 totals 15 residues. Here the CDR3 reads CASSDQGTALYGYTF. CDR3 in DNA: TGTGCCAGCAGTGACCAAGGGACAGCCCTTTATGGCTACACCTTC.

The chain employs TRBV2 and TRBJ2-7; 10 bases fit TRBD1. The CDR3 length is 14 residues. The trim removed 7 bases at V and 1 base at J, leaving 4 bases unmatched. Germline CDR1 SNHLY, CDR2 FYNNEI. The CDR3 loop is CASTDRGQSYEQYF. In DNA form, the CDR3 reads TGTGCCAGCACTGACAGGGGGCAGTCCTACGAGCAGTACTTC.

The chain combines TRBV7-2 with TRBJ2-7; 7 nucleotides match TRBD2. J lost 0 bases, V lost 2 bases, and 4 bases had no gene match. The CDR3 length is 15 residues. Looked up from germline, CDR1 is SGHTA and CDR2 is FQGNSA. The CDR3 DNA follows: TGTGCCAGCAGCTTAACTAGCGTGAACTCCTACGAGCAGTACTTC. Its translation is CASSLTSVNSYEQYF.

The chain employs TRBV5-3 and TRBJ1-2; a possible D gene is TRBD1 (6 bases). TRBV5-3 is an ORF; its function is uncertain. This CDR3 region has 15 residues. Trimming cost V 1 base and J 4 bases, with 14 bases left between them. DNA for the CDR3: TGTGCCAGAAGCTTGACAGGGAGGGCAGGCTATGGCTACACCTTC. It is translated as CARSLTGRAGYGYTF.

This clone was counted between two and nine times. The V and J genes are TRBV6-5 and TRBJ1-5; a weak D match, TRBD1 (6 bases). The CDR3 has 15 residues. The germline V and J ends were trimmed by 5 bases and 0 bases, with 11 bases remaining between them. Looked up from germline, CDR1 is MNHEY and CDR2 is SVGAGI. DNA of the CDR3: TGTGCCAGCAGTGCAGGGGTTGTTAGCAATCAGCCCCAGCATTTT. Its translation is CASSAGVVSNQPQHF.

V usage is TRBV10-3 and J usage is TRBJ2-7; 9 positions agree with TRBD1. The CDR3 covers 16 residues. V was pared by 6 bases and J by 3 bases, with 12 bases of the junction left unmatched. In germline, CDR1 is ENHRY, CDR2 SYGVKD. CDR3 sequence: CAISPAGTGSYYEQYF. DNA for the CDR3: TGTGCCATCAGCCCTGCCGGGACAGGGTCCTACTACGAGCAGTACTTC.

The chain joins TRBV11-3 to TRBJ2-3; TRBD2 is a possible D gene (5 bases). The germline V and J ends were trimmed by 5 bases and 2 bases, with 14 bases remaining between them. Per the germline V gene, CDR1 is SGHNT and CDR2 is YENEEA. The CDR3 totals 15 residues. The CDR3 here is CASSLGRRFTDTQYF. In DNA, the CDR3 is TGTGCCAGCAGCCTAGGCAGGAGGTTCACAGATACGCAGTATTTT.

V usage is TRBV5-1 and J usage is TRBJ2-6; a weak D match, TRBD2 (5 bases). V was cut by 0 bases and J by 4 bases, with 8 bases left in between. Germline assignment: CDR1 SGHRS and CDR2 YFSETQ. The CDR3 runs to 15 residues. The CDR3 reads CASSLGGYGANVLTF. CDR3 DNA: TGCGCCAGCAGCTTGGGAGGGTACGGGGCCAACGTCCTGACTTTC.

V usage is TRBV18 and J usage is TRBJ2-7; maybe TRBD2 (5 bases). Germline CDR1 and CDR2: KGHSH and LQKENI. V lost 6 bases, J lost 5 bases, and 17 bases lay in between. The CDR3 is 14 amino acids. The CDR3 nucleotides read TGTGCCAGCTCCCAGAAGGGAGATGGGGACGAGCAGTACTTC. Amino acids: CASSQKGDGDEQYF.

This chain links TRBV19 with TRBJ2-4, with D unclear. This CDR3 is 17 amino acids long. V gave up 3 bases and J gave up 0 bases, with 15 bases separating them. Per the germline V gene, CDR1 is LNHDA and CDR2 is SQIVND (reference sequence). CDR3: CASSIVGSVKAKNIQYF. For the CDR3, the DNA is TGTGCCAGTAGTATCGTGGGCAGTGTAAAAGCCAAAAACATTCAGTACTTC.

V gene TRBV4-1 combines with J gene TRBJ2-7; 8 bases align to TRBD2. V was clipped by 2 bases and J by 0 bases; unmatched bases: 3. CDR1 is MGHRA, CDR2 YSYEKL, per germline. The CDR3 is 15 residues long. This chain's CDR3 is CASSQIAGSSYEQYF. The CDR3 nucleotides read TGCGCCAGCAGCCAAATAGCGGGGAGCTCCTACGAGCAGTACTTC.

This chain uses TRBV4-3 with TRBJ2-2; D gene unclear. V dropped 3 bases and J dropped 1 base, with 6 bases sitting between them. Germline V CDR1 and CDR2: LGHNA, YSLEER. There are 14 residues in the CDR3. As DNA, the CDR3 is TGCGCCAGCAGCCAGCGGCGGAACACCGGGGAGCTGTTTTTT. Residues: CASSQRRNTGELFF.

V gene TRBV7-2 combines with J gene TRBJ2-5; TRBD2 matches 9 bases. V trimming: 10 bases; J trimming: 5 bases; junction bases outside the gene matches: 14. Germline values: CDR1 SGHTA, CDR2 FQGNSA. The CDR3 is made up of 15 amino acids. This CDR3 reads CATKYSGSFRETQYF. The CDR3, as DNA: TGTGCCACCAAATATAGCGGGAGTTTCCGGGAGACCCAGTACTTC.

The J gene is TRBJ2-3, the V gene TRBV6-5; D is possibly TRBD1 (5 bases). V was pared by 6 bases and J by 1 base, with 11 bases between. The CDR3 is 14 residues long. Germline CDR1 and CDR2: MNHEY and SVGAGI. This CDR3 reads CASSWGGGTDTQYF. CDR3 in DNA: TGTGCCAGCAGCTGGGGCGGCGGCACAGATACGCAGTATTTT.